The source of this T cell receptor (beta chain) is a study of T cells after somatic rescue of genetic block. With 4 bases clipped from V and 4 bases from J, the junction kept 4 bases outside the gene matches. Looked up from germline, CDR1 is SGHDT and CDR2 is YYEEEE. CDR3 length: 14 residues. Using immunoSEQ multiplex PCR, the repertoire was profiled, and TCRdb retains in-frame clones only, with some absent. The repertoire holds more than 70,000 clones, with about nine tenths as singletons. The J gene is TRBJ2-2, the V gene TRBV5-6; 7 positions match TRBD1. This TCR was sampled from a woman aged 18 to 35. The sequenced sample was peripheral blood mononuclear cells (PBMCs). The CDR3 region has the DNA TGTGCCAGCAGCCCGACAGGGAGCACCGGGGAGCTGTTTTTT. This gives the protein CASSPTGSTGELFF.